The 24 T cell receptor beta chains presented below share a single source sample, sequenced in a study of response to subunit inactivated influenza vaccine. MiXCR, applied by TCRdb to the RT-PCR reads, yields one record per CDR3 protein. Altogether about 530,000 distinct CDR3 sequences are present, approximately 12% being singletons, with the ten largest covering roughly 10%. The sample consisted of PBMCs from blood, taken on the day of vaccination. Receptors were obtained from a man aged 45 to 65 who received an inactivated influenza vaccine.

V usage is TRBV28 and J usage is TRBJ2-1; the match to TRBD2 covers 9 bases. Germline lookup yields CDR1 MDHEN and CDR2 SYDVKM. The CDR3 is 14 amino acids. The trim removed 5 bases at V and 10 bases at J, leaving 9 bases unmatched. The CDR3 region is CASSPPGLAGEQFF. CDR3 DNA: TGTGCCAGCAGTCCCCCGGGACTAGCTGGGGAGCAGTTCTTC.

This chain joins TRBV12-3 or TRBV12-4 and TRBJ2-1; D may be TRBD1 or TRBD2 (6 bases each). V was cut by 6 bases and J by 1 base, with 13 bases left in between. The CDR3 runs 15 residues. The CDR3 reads CASRIGGGSYNEQFF. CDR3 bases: TGTGCCAGCAGAATCGGAGGGGGGTCCTACAATGAGCAGTTCTTC.

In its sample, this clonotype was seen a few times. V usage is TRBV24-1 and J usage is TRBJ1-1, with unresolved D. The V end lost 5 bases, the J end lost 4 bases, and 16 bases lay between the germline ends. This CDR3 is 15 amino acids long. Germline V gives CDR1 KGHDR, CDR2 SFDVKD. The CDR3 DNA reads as TGTGCCACCAGTGCGTCACAGCCCGGGGTCACTGAAGCTTTCTTT. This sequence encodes CATSASQPGVTEAFF.

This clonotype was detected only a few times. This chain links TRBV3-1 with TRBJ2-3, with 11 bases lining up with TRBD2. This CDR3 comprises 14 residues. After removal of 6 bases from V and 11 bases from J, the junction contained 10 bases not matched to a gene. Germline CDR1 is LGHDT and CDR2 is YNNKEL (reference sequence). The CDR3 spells CASSLAGGRIKQYF. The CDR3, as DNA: TGTGCCAGCAGTCTAGCGGGAGGACGTATAAAGCAGTATTTT.

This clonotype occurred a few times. The CDR3 region is CASSPKTSGPYEQYF. For the CDR3, the DNA is TGTGCCAGCAGTCCGAAGACTAGCGGTCCCTACGAGCAGTACTTC. The chain recombines TRBV27 with TRBJ2-7, with TRBD2 matching 9 bases. This CDR3 comprises 15 residues. Germline V gives CDR1 MNHEY, CDR2 SMNVEV (reference sequence). V shed 5 bases, J shed 2 bases, and the junction held 7 bases outside the gene matches.

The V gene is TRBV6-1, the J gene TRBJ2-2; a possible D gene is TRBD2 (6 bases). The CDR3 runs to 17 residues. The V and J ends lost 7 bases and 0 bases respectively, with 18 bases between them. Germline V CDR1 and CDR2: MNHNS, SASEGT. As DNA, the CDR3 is TGTGCCAGCAACCCGCTGGGCGGGACCTCGAACACCGGGGAGCTGTTTTTT. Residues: CASNPLGGTSNTGELFF.

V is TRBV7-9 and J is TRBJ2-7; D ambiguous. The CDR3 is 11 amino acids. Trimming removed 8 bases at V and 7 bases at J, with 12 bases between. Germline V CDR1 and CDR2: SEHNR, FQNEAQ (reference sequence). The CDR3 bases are TGTGCCAGCGGCAAGTTTCTTGAGCAGTACTTC. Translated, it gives CASGKFLEQYF. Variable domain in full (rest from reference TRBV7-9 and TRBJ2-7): DTGVSQNPRHKITKRGQNVTFRCDPISEHNRLYWYRQTLGQGPEFLTYFQNEAQLEKSRLLSDRFSAERPKGSFSTLEIQRTEQGDSAMYLCASGKFLEQYFGPGTRLTVT.

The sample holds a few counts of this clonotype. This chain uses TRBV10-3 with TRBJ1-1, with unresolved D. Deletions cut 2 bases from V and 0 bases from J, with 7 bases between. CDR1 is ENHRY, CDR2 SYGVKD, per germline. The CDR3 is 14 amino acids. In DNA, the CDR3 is TGTGCCATCAGTGAGGCGACTTTGAACACTGAAGCTTTCTTT. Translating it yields CAISEATLNTEAFF.

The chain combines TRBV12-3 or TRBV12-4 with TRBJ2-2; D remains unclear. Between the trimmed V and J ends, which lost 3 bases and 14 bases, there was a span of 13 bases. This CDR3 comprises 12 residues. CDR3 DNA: TGTGCCAGCAGTTTCGAGTGGGCGGCACTGTTTTTT. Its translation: CASSFEWAALFF.

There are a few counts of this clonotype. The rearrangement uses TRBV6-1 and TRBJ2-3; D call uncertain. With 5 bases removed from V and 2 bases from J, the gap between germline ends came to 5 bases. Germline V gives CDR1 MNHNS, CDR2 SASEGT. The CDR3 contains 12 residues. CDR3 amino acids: CASSIDTDTQYF. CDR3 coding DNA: TGTGCCAGCAGTATCGACACAGATACGCAGTATTTT.

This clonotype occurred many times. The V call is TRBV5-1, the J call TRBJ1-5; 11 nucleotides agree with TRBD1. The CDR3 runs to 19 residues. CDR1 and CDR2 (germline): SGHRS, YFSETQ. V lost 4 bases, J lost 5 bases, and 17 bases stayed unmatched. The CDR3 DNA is TGCGCCAGCAGCGACCGATTCGGGACAGGGGGTAGACTAGATCAGCCCCAGCATTTT. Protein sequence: CASSDRFGTGGRLDQPQHF.

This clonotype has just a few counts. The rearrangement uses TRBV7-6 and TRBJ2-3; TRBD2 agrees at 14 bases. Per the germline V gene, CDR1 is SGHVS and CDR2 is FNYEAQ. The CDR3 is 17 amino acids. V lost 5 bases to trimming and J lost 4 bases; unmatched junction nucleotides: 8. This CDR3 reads CASSPRLAGGLSDTQYF. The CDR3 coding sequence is TGTGCCAGCAGCCCCCGACTAGCGGGAGGGCTTTCAGATACGCAGTATTTT.

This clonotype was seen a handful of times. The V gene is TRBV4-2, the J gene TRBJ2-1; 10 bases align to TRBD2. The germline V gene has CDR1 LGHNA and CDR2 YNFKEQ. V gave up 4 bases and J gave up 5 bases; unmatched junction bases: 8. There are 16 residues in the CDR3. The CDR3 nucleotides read TGTGCCAGCAGCCGAGCCGGGACTAGCGCTCACAATGAGCAGTTCTTC. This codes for CASSRAGTSAHNEQFF.

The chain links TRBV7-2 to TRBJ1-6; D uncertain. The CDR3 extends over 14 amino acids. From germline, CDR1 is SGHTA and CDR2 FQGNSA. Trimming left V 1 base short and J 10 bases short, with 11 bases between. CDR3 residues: CASSLVGVSSPLHF. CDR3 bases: TGTGCCAGCAGCTTAGTTGGGGTTAGCTCACCCCTCCACTTT.

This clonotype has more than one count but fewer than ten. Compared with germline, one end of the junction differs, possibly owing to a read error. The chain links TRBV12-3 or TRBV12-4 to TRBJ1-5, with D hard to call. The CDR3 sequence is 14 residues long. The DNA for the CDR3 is TGTGCCAGCAGTTTAGCGTCAAGGGCTCAGGCCCAGCATTTT. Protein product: CASSLASRAQAQHF.

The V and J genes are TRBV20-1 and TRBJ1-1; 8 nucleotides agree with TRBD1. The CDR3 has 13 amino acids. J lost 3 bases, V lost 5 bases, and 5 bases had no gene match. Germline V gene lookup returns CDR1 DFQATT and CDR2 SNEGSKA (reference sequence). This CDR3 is CSADRGRYTEAFF. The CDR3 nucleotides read TGCAGTGCTGACAGGGGACGGTACACTGAAGCTTTCTTT.

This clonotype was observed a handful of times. DNA for the CDR3: TGTGCCAGCAGCTCAGGAGGTGGGGGGGATGCTAGCACAGATACGCAGTATTTT. It codes for CASSSGGGGDASTDTQYF. The chain uses TRBV12-3 or TRBV12-4 and TRBJ2-3; 7 positions agree with TRBD2. The junction had 15 bases not matched to a gene; V was cut back by 6 bases and J by 0 bases. CDR3 length: 18 residues.

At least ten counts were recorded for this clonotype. CDR3 nucleotide sequence: TGTGCCACCAGTTCCAGCCAGAGCACAGATACGCAGTATTTT. Its translation is CATSSSQSTDTQYF. The chain has TRBV24-1 and TRBJ2-3; no definite D call. This CDR3 comprises 14 residues. The V gene's germline CDR1 is KGHDR and CDR2 SFDVKD. The germline V and J ends were trimmed by 6 bases and 0 bases, with 9 bases remaining between them.

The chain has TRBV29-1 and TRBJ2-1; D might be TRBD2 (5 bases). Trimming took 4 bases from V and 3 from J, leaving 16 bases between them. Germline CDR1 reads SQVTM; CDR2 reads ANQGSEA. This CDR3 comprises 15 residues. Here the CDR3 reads CSVVFRTSYYNEQFF. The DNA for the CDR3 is TGCAGCGTTGTCTTCCGGACTTCCTACTACAATGAGCAGTTCTTC.

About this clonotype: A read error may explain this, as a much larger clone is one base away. The CDR3 region has the DNA TGTGCCACCAGCAGAGGACAGGGGGTATACAATGAGCAGTTCTTC. Its translation is CATSRGQGVYNEQFF. This rearrangement joins TRBV15 to TRBJ2-1, with 9 bases that match TRBD1. The CDR3 covers 15 residues. Germline assignment: CDR1 LNHNV and CDR2 YYDKDF (reference sequence). V lost 1 base to trimming and J lost 4 bases; unmatched junction nucleotides: 2.

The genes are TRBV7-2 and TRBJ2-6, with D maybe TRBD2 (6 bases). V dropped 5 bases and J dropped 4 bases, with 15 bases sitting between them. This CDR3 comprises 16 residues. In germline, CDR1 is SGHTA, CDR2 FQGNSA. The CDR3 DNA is TGTGCCAGCAGCGCATACACCCTAGCGGGGGCCAACGTCCTGACTTTC. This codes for CASSAYTLAGANVLTF.

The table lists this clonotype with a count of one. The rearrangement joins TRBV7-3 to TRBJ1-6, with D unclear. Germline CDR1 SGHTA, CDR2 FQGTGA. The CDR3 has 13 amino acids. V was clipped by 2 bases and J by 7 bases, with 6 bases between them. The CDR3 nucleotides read TGTGCCAGCAGCTTAGGGGAGAATTCACCCCTCCACTTT. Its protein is CASSLGENSPLHF.

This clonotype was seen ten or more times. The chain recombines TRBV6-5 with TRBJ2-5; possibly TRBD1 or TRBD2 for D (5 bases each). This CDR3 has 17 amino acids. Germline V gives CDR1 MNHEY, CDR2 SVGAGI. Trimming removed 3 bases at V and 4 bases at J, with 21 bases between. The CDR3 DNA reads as TGTGCCAGCAGTTATTCGGGGCCAGGGCGGATCGGAGAGACCCAGTACTTC. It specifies CASSYSGPGRIGETQYF.

The CDR3 region has the DNA TGTGCCAGCAGCCCCGTTCTCAATGAGCAGTTCTTC. Translation gives CASSPVLNEQFF. This chain uses TRBV6-2 or TRBV6-3 with TRBJ2-1, with D unclear. V lost 6 bases to trimming and J lost 6 bases, with 9 bases between them. The CDR3 extends over 12 amino acids. CDR1 is MNHEY and CDR2 is SVGEGT in the germline V gene.